These T cell receptor beta chains were read from a single sample in a study of T cells in Graves' hyperthyroidism and ophthalmopathy. MiXCR was run by TCRdb on the multiplex PCR reads, yielding one entry per CDR3 protein. There are a few hundred thousand distinct CDR3 sequences in the sample; 46% occur only once, and more than 7% lies in the top ten. The sample comprised peripheral blood or thyroid tissue (not recorded which). These receptors all come from a woman under 30 with Graves' hyperthyroidism. The CDR3 runs from the conserved cysteine through the conserved F or W. A D gene is named only where the DNA matches it firmly. Expanded clones get a size class; other rows say once, few or many, or leave the size out.

TRBD2 | TRBJ2-6 | many | TRBV10-3 | CAISDPASGSSGANVLTF | TGTGCCATCAGTGATCCCGCTAGCGGGAGTTCTGGGGCCAACGTCCTGACTTTC
TRBD2 | TRBJ2-1 | NA | TRBV7-9 | CASSPSPTSGSYNEQFF | TGTGCCAGCAGCCCCAGTCCCACTAGCGGGAGTTACAATGAGCAGTTCTTC
NA | TRBJ1-5 | few | TRBV2 | CASSEEVGETQHF | TGTGCCAGCAGTGAGGAGGTTGGGGAGACCCAGCATTTT
TRBD1 | TRBJ2-7 | few | TRBV29-1 | CSVRQGTYEQYF | TGCAGCGTTAGACAGGGAACCTACGAGCAGTACTTC
TRBD1 | TRBJ1-6 | NA | TRBV6-4 | CASSPGQSYNSPLHF | TGTGCCAGCAGTCCGGGACAGTCGTATAATTCACCCCTCCACTTT
TRBD2 | TRBJ2-1 | NA | TRBV7-8 | CASSLVGLAGVDEQFF | TGTGCCAGCAGCTTAGTAGGACTAGCGGGAGTTGATGAGCAGTTCTTC
NA | TRBJ2-7 | NA | TRBV27 | CASSKAEGQRYF | TGTGCCAGCAGTAAAGCGGAGGGGCAGCGGTACTTC
NA | TRBJ2-5 | NA | TRBV14 | CASSQAGALYFETQYF | TGTGCCAGCAGCCAAGCGGGGGCTCTGTATTTTGAGACCCAGTACTTC
NA | TRBJ2-1 | NA | TRBV4-3 | CASSQTGGPPNNEQFF | TGCGCCAGCAGCCAAACGGGCGGCCCCCCTAACAATGAGCAGTTCTTC
TRBD1 | TRBJ1-2 | once | TRBV6-5 | CASSYSIPGQGAGYTF | TGTGCCAGCAGTTACTCGATCCCGGGACAGGGGGCTGGCTACACCTTC
NA | TRBJ2-7 | many | TRBV20-1 | CSARGGLDAYYEQYF | TGCAGTGCTAGAGGGGGCTTGGACGCATACTACGAGCAGTACTTC
NA | TRBJ1-6 | NA | TRBV20-1 | CSARDKRRDKNSPLHF | TGCAGTGCTAGAGATAAGAGGCGGGACAAGAATTCACCCCTCCACTTT
TRBD2 | TRBJ2-5 | many | TRBV13 | CASSFSGSMGGQETQYF | TGTGCCAGCAGCTTTAGCGGGAGCATGGGTGGCCAAGAGACCCAGTACTTC
TRBD1 | TRBJ1-5 | NA | TRBV2 | CASTRDSSDQPQHF | TGTGCCAGCACCCGGGACAGCTCGGATCAGCCCCAGCATTTT
NA | TRBJ2-1 | few | TRBV7-4 | CASSSEVAGLRNEQFF | TGTGCCAGCAGCTCAGAGGTGGCGGGACTGAGGAATGAGCAGTTCTTC
TRBD1 | TRBJ1-5 | NA | TRBV29-1 | CSYTGGAGNEPQHF | TGCAGCTATACAGGGGGCGCGGGCAATGAGCCCCAGCATTTT
NA | TRBJ2-5 | many | TRBV9 | CASSVSGSEETQYF | TGTGCCAGCAGCGTCTCGGGGAGCGAAGAGACCCAGTACTTC
TRBD1 | TRBJ1-3 | NA | TRBV7-3 | CASSLTGGDRGNTIYF | TGTGCCAGCAGCTTAACGGGGGGGGACAGGGGGAACACCATATATTTT
NA | TRBJ1-4 | NA | TRBV7-2 | CASTEGRFGNEKLFF | TGTGCCAGCACCGAGGGCCGTTTTGGTAATGAAAAACTGTTTTTT
TRBD2 | TRBJ2-7 | once | TRBV20-1 | CSASSLLAGYEQYF | TGCAGTGCCAGCAGTTTACTAGCGGGCTACGAGCAGTACTTC
TRBD2 | TRBJ2-2 | many | TRBV12-3/TRBV12-4 | CASSSGGPGTGELFF | TGTGCCAGCAGTTCGGGAGGGCCGGGAACCGGGGAGCTGTTTTTT
TRBD1 | TRBJ1-2 | NA | TRBV27 | CASSRRTGNGGYTF | TGTGCCAGCAGCCGCCGGACAGGGAATGGAGGCTACACCTTC
TRBD1 | TRBJ2-7 | NA | TRBV30 | CAWNEGTGNYEQYF | TGTGCCTGGAATGAGGGGACAGGGAACTACGAGCAGTACTTC
NA | TRBJ2-1 | few | TRBV7-2 | CASSFYMGEQFF | TGTGCCAGCAGCTTCTATATGGGAGAGCAGTTCTTC
NA | TRBJ1-1 | NA | TRBV29-1 | CSVTWNTEAFF | TGCAGCGTTACCTGGAACACTGAAGCTTTCTTT
NA | TRBJ1-1 | NA | TRBV12-3/TRBV12-4 | CASSLGNMNTEAFF | TGTGCCAGCAGTTTAGGGAATATGAACACTGAAGCTTTCTTT
NA | TRBJ2-3 | NA | TRBV5-4 | CASSLDRKDTQYF | TGTGCCAGCAGCTTGGACAGGAAAGATACGCAGTATTTT
NA | TRBJ2-2 | many | TRBV9 | CASSVEWAGELFF | TGTGCCAGCAGCGTAGAATGGGCAGGGGAGCTGTTTTTT
TRBD2 | TRBJ2-7 | many | TRBV10-3 | CAISESGSEYEQYF | TGTGCCATCAGTGAAAGCGGGAGTGAATACGAGCAGTACTTC
NA | TRBJ2-7 | many | TRBV6-1 | CASSDSLALEQYF | TGTGCCAGCAGTGATTCTCTAGCACTCGAGCAGTACTTC
NA | TRBJ1-1 | NA | TRBV18 | CASSALQGEAFF | TGTGCCAGCTCAGCTTTACAGGGCGAAGCTTTCTTT
NA | TRBJ2-5 | many | TRBV5-8 | CASSLDMSSYQETQYF | TGTGCCAGCAGCTTGGATATGTCCTCGTACCAAGAGACCCAGTACTTC
NA | TRBJ2-5 | many | TRBV24-1 | CATSDQAAWETQYF | TGTGCCACCAGTGATCAAGCTGCGTGGGAGACCCAGTACTTC
TRBD2 | TRBJ2-5 | many | TRBV24-1 | CATSDATSGSWETQYF | TGTGCCACCAGTGACGCGACTAGCGGGAGCTGGGAGACCCAGTACTTC
NA | TRBJ2-1 | many | TRBV20-1 | CSADPDGNASNEQFF | TGCAGTGCTGACCCGGACGGTAATGCTAGTAATGAGCAGTTCTTC
NA | TRBJ2-5 | NA | TRBV2 | CASSLWAGETQYF | TGTGCCAGCAGTTTGTGGGCAGGGGAGACCCAGTACTTC
NA | TRBJ1-4 | NA | TRBV20-1 | CSARGLGLATNEKLFF | TGCAGTGCTAGGGGATTGGGGCTAGCTACTAATGAAAAACTGTTTTTT
TRBD1 | TRBJ1-6 | many | TRBV14 | CASSQTGRNSPLHF | TGTGCCAGCAGCCAGACAGGGCGGAATTCACCCCTCCACTTT
TRBD1 | TRBJ2-1 | few | TRBV7-2 | CASSRQGYYNEQFF | TGTGCCAGCAGCCGACAGGGTTATTACAATGAGCAGTTCTTC
TRBD2 | TRBJ2-2 | once | TRBV29-1 | CSVELAGGELFF | TGCAGCGTTGAGCTAGCGGGAGGTGAGCTGTTTTTT